One sample yielded the 28 T cell receptor beta chains listed below, sequenced in a study of shared clonotypes between healthy human individuals (dated by TCRdb to about 2020). The library was obtained by the immunoSEQ multiplex PCR assay. TCRdb mirrors the immuneACCESS table, restricted to in-frame sequences. Some clones are absent from its copies; in checked studies, under half trace to an unresolved V gene, and the reason for the others is unknown. The sample includes some 1,900,000 clones, with 85% to 95% observed a single time. Roughly 1.2% of the sample is in the top ten clones. CD8 naive samples were obtained by positive selection for CCR7 among CD45RO-negative cells, yielding a CD45RA+CCR7+ population from which TemRA cells were excluded. Sequencing used naive CD8+ T cells sorted from blood. The intended sense of this specimen's cell subset or site label: CD45RA+CCR7+. Receptor source: a man aged 18 to 30 in good health.

As concerns this clone: The identical CDR3 is also encoded by other nucleotide sequences in the sample. The rearrangement uses TRBV30 and TRBJ1-1; D not certain. Germline CDR1 GTSNPN, CDR2 SVGIG (reference sequence). The CDR3 runs to 14 residues. V was clipped by 0 bases and J by 1 base, with 9 bases between them. CDR3 protein: CAWSVPGGNTEAFF. The CDR3 bases are TGTGCCTGGAGTGTTCCAGGAGGGAACACTGAAGCTTTCTTT.

The sample holds one count of this clone. The chain carries TRBV27 and TRBJ2-3, with D tentatively TRBD1 (6 bases). Germline-derived CDR1 and CDR2 are MNHEY and SMNVEV (reference sequence). The V end was cut by 2 bases, the J end by 0 bases, with 9 bases between. The CDR3 length is 15 residues. The CDR3 DNA sequence: TGTGCCAGCAGTTTACCAGGGGCTAGCACAGATACGCAGTATTTT. Its protein is CASSLPGASTDTQYF.

The J gene is TRBJ1-5, the V gene TRBV28; 10 nucleotides line up with TRBD1. The J segment lost 0 bases and the V segment lost 4 bases, leaving 6 bases of the junction unmatched. The CDR3 totals 17 residues. Germline V lookup: CDR1 MDHEN, CDR2 SYDVKM. CDR3 region: CASSWGQGTYSNQPQHF. The CDR3 DNA reads as TGTGCCAGCAGTTGGGGACAGGGGACCTATAGCAATCAGCCCCAGCATTTT.

Of note for this clone: This may come from a read error, since a much larger clone is one base off. The gene calls are TRBV9 and TRBJ2-3; TRBD2 is a possible D gene (5 bases). V lost 0 bases and J lost 0, with 5 bases in between. This CDR3 is built from 14 residues. CDR1 and CDR2 (germline): SGDLS, YYNGEE. CDR3 residues: CASSVGESTDTQYF. In nucleotides, the CDR3 is TGTGCCAGCAGCGTAGGGGAGAGCACAGATACGCAGTATTTT.

The chain employs TRBV5-1 and TRBJ2-7; possibly TRBD1 or TRBD2 for D (5 bases each). This CDR3 contains 17 residues. V was trimmed by 0 bases and J by 0 bases, leaving 16 bases between them. From germline, CDR1 is SGHRS and CDR2 YFSETQ. Written as DNA, the CDR3 is TGCGCCAGCAGCTTGGGTGGCGAGGGGACGTACTCCTACGAGCAGTACTTC. It codes for CASSLGGEGTYSYEQYF.

This sequence joins TRBV9 and TRBJ1-2, with TRBD1 as a possible D gene (5 bases). CDR1 is SGDLS, CDR2 YYNGEE, per germline. The V end was cut by 2 bases, the J end by 7 bases, with 15 bases between. The CDR3 length is 14 residues. The CDR3 DNA sequence: TGTGCCAGCAGCGTCCGGCAGGGTGAGGCTGGCTACACCTTC. It translates to CASSVRQGEAGYTF.

The chain uses TRBV11-2 and TRBJ2-7; D is possibly TRBD2 (6 bases). This CDR3 has 16 amino acids. CDR1 SGHAT and CDR2 FQNNGV come from the germline V gene. Trimming stripped 2 bases from V and 2 bases from J, with 16 bases between. The CDR3 nucleotides are TGTGCCAGCAGCTTATCATGGGGGACGGGAGCCTACGAGCAGTACTTC. Translating it yields CASSLSWGTGAYEQYF. The entire variable domain, with the rest obtained from reference TRBV11-2 and TRBJ2-7, is as follows: EAGVAQSPRYKIIEKRQSVAFWCNPISGHATLYWYQQILGQGPKLLIQFQNNGVVDDSQLPKDRFSAERLKGVDSTLKIQPAKLEDSAVYLCASSLSWGTGAYEQYFGPGTRLTVT.

The CDR3 DNA follows: TGTGCCAGCAGCAAAGTAAGGGGAAGCGACAATGAGCAGTTCTTC. Its protein product is CASSKVRGSDNEQFF. V and J are TRBV21-1 and TRBJ2-1; the table's D gene call, TRBD1, was not cross checked with the DNA. TRBV21-1 is reported as a pseudogene. The CDR3 is 15 amino acids.

The chain links TRBV19 to TRBJ2-6; weak D call: TRBD1 (6 bases). In germline, CDR1 is LNHDA, CDR2 SQIVND (reference sequence). CDR3 size: 18 residues. The V and J ends lost 3 bases and 0 bases respectively, with 15 bases between them. The CDR3 DNA sequence: TGTGCCAGTAGTATGGACAGTCCGTATTACTCTGGGGCCAACGTCCTGACTTTC. This codes for CASSMDSPYYSGANVLTF.

The gene calls are TRBV25-1 and TRBJ2-1; D possibly uses TRBD1 or TRBD2 (5 bases each). Germline CDR1 is MGHDK and CDR2 is SYGVNS. V was clipped by 8 bases and J by 0 bases, with 14 bases between them. The CDR3 spans 15 residues. DNA of the CDR3: TGTGCCAGCCGTTCAGCAGGGAGCTCCTACAATGAGCAGTTCTTC. Amino acids: CASRSAGSSYNEQFF.

The chain combines TRBV19 with TRBJ1-5, with TRBD1 as a possible D gene (6 bases). The CDR3 loop spans 16 amino acids. Germline V lookup: CDR1 LNHDA, CDR2 SQIVND (reference sequence). With 5 bases removed from V and 3 bases from J, the gap between germline ends came to 17 bases. This CDR3 reads CASSPTTGFVNQPQHF. The CDR3 coding sequence is TGTGCCAGTAGTCCAACAACAGGGTTTGTCAATCAGCCCCAGCATTTT.

Only a few counts were recorded for this clone. The chain combines TRBV27 with TRBJ1-2; D is possibly TRBD1 (6 bases). The CDR3 has 13 residues. Germline CDR1 is MNHEY and CDR2 is SMNVEV (reference sequence). The germline V and J ends were trimmed by 6 bases and 3 bases, with 11 bases remaining between them. The CDR3 spells CASSQGYDYGYTF. The CDR3 DNA reads as TGTGCCAGCAGCCAGGGGTACGACTATGGCTACACCTTC.

V usage is TRBV9 and J usage is TRBJ1-2, with no clear D. V gave up 0 bases and J gave up 4 bases, with 10 bases separating them. CDR1 is SGDLS and CDR2 is YYNGEE in the germline V gene. The CDR3 spans 14 residues. For the CDR3, the DNA is TGTGCCAGCAGCGTAGCGAAGGCGGCCTATGGCTACACCTTC. It encodes CASSVAKAAYGYTF.

The V and J genes are TRBV4-2 and TRBJ2-7; 9 bases are shared with TRBD2. The ends lost 4 bases at V and 0 bases at J; junction bases unmatched: 16. Germline CDR1 LGHNA, CDR2 YNFKEQ. This CDR3 contains 19 residues. CDR3 nucleotides: TGTGCCAGCAGCCCGAGTCCAGCGGGGGGTCCATTTAACTCCTACGAGCAGTACTTC. Translating gives CASSPSPAGGPFNSYEQYF.

The rearrangement uses TRBV13 and TRBJ2-1; no clear D gene. The CDR3 consists of 13 residues. With 5 bases removed from V and 4 bases from J, the gap between germline ends came to 9 bases. Germline assignment: CDR1 PRHDT and CDR2 FYEKMQ (reference sequence). In DNA form, the CDR3 reads TGTGCCAGCAGCCCCCAAGGATACAATGAGCAGTTCTTC. Protein: CASSPQGYNEQFF.

The CDR3 loop is CASSDGTDTQYF. In DNA form, the CDR3 reads TGTGCCAGCAGCGACGGCACAGATACGCAGTATTTT. The chain carries TRBV7-3 and TRBJ2-3, with D unclear. The CDR3 has 12 amino acids. Germline CDR1 SGHTA, CDR2 FQGTGA. Trimming took off 5 bases at V and 1 base at J, with 4 bases between the two ends. Full variable domain (remainder filled in from reference TRBV7-3 and TRBJ2-3): GAGVSQTPSNKVTEKGKYVELRCDPISGHTALYWYRQSLGQGPEFLIYFQGTGAADDSGLPNDRFFAVRPEGSVSTLKIQRTERGDSAVYLCASSDGTDTQYFGPGTRLTVL.

V is TRBV2 and J is TRBJ2-1, with 11 positions matching TRBD2. The CDR3 runs to 14 residues. With 5 bases clipped from V and 9 bases from J, the junction kept 6 bases outside the gene matches. Germline-derived CDR1 and CDR2 are SNHLY and FYNNEI. In DNA, the CDR3 is TGTGCCAGCAGTCTAGCGGGAGGTTCTTCTGAGCAGTTCTTC. Amino acids: CASSLAGGSSEQFF.

The chain has TRBV5-5 and TRBJ2-7, with D maybe TRBD1 (6 bases). Trimming took off 5 bases at V and 5 bases at J, with 11 bases between the two ends. CDR1 and CDR2 (germline): SGHKS, YYEKEE (reference sequence). This CDR3 region has 12 residues. CDR3 region: CASSIQGHEQYF. The CDR3 DNA sequence: TGTGCCAGCAGTATACAGGGCCACGAGCAGTACTTC.

This clone came up once. This rearrangement joins TRBV27 to TRBJ1-4; no definite D call. Germline V CDR1 and CDR2: MNHEY, SMNVEV (reference sequence). The CDR3 has 16 amino acids. Trimming took 5 bases from V and 0 from J, leaving 13 bases between them. CDR3: CASSNSHSATNEKLFF. The CDR3, as DNA: TGTGCCAGCAGTAATAGTCACAGTGCAACTAATGAAAAACTGTTTTTT. Full variable domain (outside the CDR3, taken from reference TRBV27 and TRBJ1-4): EAQVTQNPRYLITVTGKKLTVTCSQNMNHEYMSWYRQDPGLGLRQIYYSMNVEVTDKGDVPEGYKVSRKEKRNFPLILESPSPNQTSLYFCASSNSHSATNEKLFFGSGTQLSVL.

The CDR3 DNA reads as TGTGCCAGCAGCCTTGTCGGGGGGCTCGAGGGCGAAAAACTGTTTTTT. Encoded protein: CASSLVGGLEGEKLFF. The chain joins TRBV7-9 to TRBJ1-4; possible D gene TRBD1, 6 bases. Trimming took 5 bases from V and 8 from J, leaving 21 bases between them. This CDR3 has 16 residues. Germline-derived CDR1 and CDR2 are SEHNR and FQNEAQ (reference sequence).

This chain uses TRBV5-1 with TRBJ2-7; TRBD2 might be the D (5 bases). The CDR3 is 15 amino acids. Deletions cut 0 bases from V and 3 bases from J, with 13 bases between. Looked up from germline, CDR1 is SGHRS and CDR2 is YFSETQ. The CDR3 nucleotides are TGCGCCAGCAGCTTGGGCCGGGGTTTTAACTACGAGCAGTACTTC. It specifies CASSLGRGFNYEQYF. Full variable domain (remainder filled in from reference TRBV5-1 and TRBJ2-7): KAGVTQTPRYLIKTRGQQVTLSCSPISGHRSVSWYQQTPGQGLQFLFEYFSETQRNKGNFPGRFSGRQFSNSRSEMNVSTLELGDSALYLCASSLGRGFNYEQYFGPGTRLTVT.

V usage is TRBV2 and J usage is TRBJ2-7; unclear D gene. CDR3 length: 13 residues. CDR1 SNHLY and CDR2 FYNNEI come from the germline V gene. Trimming removed 2 bases at V and 4 bases at J, with 9 bases between. The CDR3 spells CASSESVGYEQYF. CDR3 nucleotide sequence: TGTGCCAGCAGTGAATCGGTCGGTTACGAGCAGTACTTC.

V is TRBV30 and J is TRBJ2-1, with D perhaps being TRBD1 or TRBD2 (5 bases each). The CDR3 covers 15 residues. The V end was cut by 2 bases, the J end by 1 base, with 12 bases between. Germline V gene sequence: CDR1 GTSNPN, CDR2 SVGIG (reference sequence). The CDR3 DNA is TGTGCCTGGAGTCCCGGGGCCGCGTCCTACAATGAGCAGTTCTTC. It encodes CAWSPGAASYNEQFF.

The gene calls are TRBV7-9 and TRBJ1-2, with D unclear. The V gene's germline CDR1 is SEHNR and CDR2 FQNEAQ (reference sequence). The germline V and J ends were trimmed by 2 bases and 7 bases, with 2 bases remaining between them. The CDR3 extends over 10 amino acids. In DNA, the CDR3 is TGTGCCAGCAGCTTAAGTGGCTACACCTTC. Its translation is CASSLSGYTF.

The chain couples TRBV19 to TRBJ2-4, with D possibly being TRBD1 (5 bases). The V gene's germline CDR1 is LNHDA and CDR2 SQIVND (reference sequence). CDR3 size: 15 residues. Trimming pared 3 bases from V and 5 bases from J, leaving 14 bases between. The DNA of the CDR3 is TGTGCCAGTAGTATCCCTAGGGGCGTCGAAAACATTCAGTACTTC. Translation gives CASSIPRGVENIQYF.

The J gene is TRBJ2-7, the V gene TRBV5-8; D perhaps matches TRBD2 (6 bases). Germline values: CDR1 SGHTS, CDR2 YDEGEE. CDR3 length equals 14 residues. The ends were cut back, 3 bases at V and 2 bases at J, with 12 bases in the middle. CDR3 DNA sequence: TGTGCCAGCAGCTCCCTGGCGGGGCCCTACGAGCAGTACTTC. This translates into CASSSLAGPYEQYF.

V usage is TRBV29-1 and J usage is TRBJ2-7; D is unclear. This CDR3 comprises 14 residues. V lost 6 bases, J lost 1 base, and 16 bases lay in between. CDR1 and CDR2 (germline): SQVTM, ANQGSEA. This chain's CDR3 is CSVAQVGISYEQYF. CDR3 nucleotides: TGCAGCGTAGCCCAGGTTGGTATTTCCTACGAGCAGTACTTC.

The genes are TRBV6-5 and TRBJ1-5, with D possibly matching TRBD1 (6 bases). This CDR3 contains 14 residues. V shed 5 bases and J shed 4 bases, with 12 bases lying between them. Per germline, CDR1 MNHEY and CDR2 SVGAGI. DNA of the CDR3: TGTGCCAGCAGTAAACAGGGCGATAATCAGCCCCAGCATTTT. This gives the protein CASSKQGDNQPQHF.